These 15 T cell receptor beta chains came from one sample sequenced in a study of T cells in Graves' hyperthyroidism and ophthalmopathy. RNA transcripts were the template for amplifying TCR beta CDR3 regions. In the first-round RT-PCR of the TCR CDR3, the HTBI primer set was used. TCRdb redid the calling of the multiplex PCR reads with MiXCR, one entry per CDR3 protein. The sample shows almost 600,000 distinct CDR3 sequences, 40% to 55% of them seen only once. Sample: peripheral blood or thyroid tissue (not recorded which). Receptors were obtained from a woman aged 18-29 years with Graves' hyperthyroidism.

This clonotype was counted a few times. The V gene is TRBV6-2 or TRBV6-3, the J gene TRBJ2-2; D call uncertain. V was pared by 5 bases and J by 0 bases, with 19 bases between. This CDR3 is 18 amino acids long. Germline assignment: CDR1 MNHEY and CDR2 SVGEGT. CDR3 coding DNA: TGTGCCAGCAGTGTATTTGGTTGGCAATGGGCGAACACCGGGGAGCTGTTTTTT. Protein product: CASSVFGWQWANTGELFF.

At least ten counts were recorded for this clonotype. This chain uses TRBV18 with TRBJ1-1; D not certain. There are 13 residues in the CDR3. Germline CDR1 and CDR2: KGHSH and LQKENI. V was cut by 1 base and J by 3 bases, with 6 bases left in between. The DNA of the CDR3 is TGTGCCAGCTCACCACAGAGGGACACTGAAGCTTTCTTT. Protein sequence: CASSPQRDTEAFF.

This clonotype was counted ten times or more. As DNA, the CDR3 is TGCAGTGCTAGAGATGGAAGGCCTTTTCGTGGAGCGGCTGGAAACACCATATATTTT. It translates to CSARDGRPFRGAAGNTIYF. The J gene is TRBJ1-3, the V gene TRBV20-1; D is unresolved. The germline V gene has CDR1 DFQATT and CDR2 SNEGSKA (reference sequence). V was trimmed by 0 bases and J by 2 bases, leaving 23 bases between them. There are 19 residues in the CDR3.

This clonotype was counted many times. As DNA, the CDR3 is TGTGCCAGCAGTTTCACCCGACAGGGCGGAAGCAATCAGCCCCAGCATTTT. Residues: CASSFTRQGGSNQPQHF. This chain connects TRBV2 to TRBJ1-5; 7 bases agree with TRBD1. From germline, CDR1 is SNHLY and CDR2 FYNNEI. The CDR3 is 17 amino acids. Trimming took 5 bases from V and 1 from J; bases not matched to a gene: 11.

The chain combines TRBV19 with TRBJ2-3, with 7 positions matching TRBD1. The CDR3 runs 12 residues. The germline CDR1 and CDR2 sequences are LNHDA and SQIVND (reference sequence). Trimming removed 8 bases from V and 6 bases from J; junction bases left unmatched: 5. The CDR3 sequence is CASRTGEDTQYF. CDR3 nucleotide sequence: TGTGCCAGTCGAACAGGGGAGGATACGCAGTATTTT.

To note about this clonotype: Without the conserved terminal phenylalanine or tryptophan, this CDR3 likely stems from a read error. V gene TRBV7-9 combines with J gene TRBJ1-2, with D possibly being TRBD1 (5 bases). With 3 bases removed from V and 7 bases from J, the gap between germline ends came to 18 bases. Germline V gives CDR1 SEHNR, CDR2 FQNEAQ (reference sequence). CDR3 size: 15 residues. The chain's CDR3 is CASSLLSLGVFGYTL. Here the CDR3 DNA reads TGTGCCAGCAGCTTGTTGTCCCTAGGGGTATTTGGCTACACCCTC.

This clonotype was recorded many times. The chain couples TRBV5-8 to TRBJ2-2, with TRBD2 as a possible D gene (6 bases). V was cut by 2 bases and J by 7 bases, with 9 bases left in between. Looked up from germline, CDR1 is SGHTS and CDR2 is YDEGEE. The CDR3 has 13 amino acids. Written as DNA, the CDR3 is TGTGCCAGCAGCTTTGGCGGGAACGGGGAGCTGTTTTTT. Translated: CASSFGGNGELFF. The variable domain in full, with the rest retrieved from reference TRBV5-8 and TRBJ2-2, is EAGVTQSPTHLIKTRGQQATLRCSPISGHTSVYWYQQALGLGLQFLLWYDEGEERNRGNFPPRFSGRQFPNYSSELNVNALELEDSALYLCASSFGGNGELFFGEGSRLTVL.

The gene calls are TRBV15 and TRBJ2-7; 7 bases are shared with TRBD2. Trimming cost V 5 bases and J 4 bases; bases outside gene matches: 14. Germline lookup yields CDR1 LNHNV and CDR2 YYDKDF (reference sequence). CDR3 length equals 16 residues. CDR3 coding DNA: TGTGCCACCAGCGGCGTTACCGGGGGGTTTTCTTACGAGCAGTACTTC. Encoded protein: CATSGVTGGFSYEQYF.

This clonotype was observed many times. The rearrangement links TRBV4-1 to TRBJ1-3; tentatively, D is TRBD1 (6 bases). CDR1 is MGHRA, CDR2 YSYEKL, per germline. CDR3 length: 17 residues. Between the trimmed V and J ends, which lost 0 bases and 4 bases, there was a span of 16 bases. The CDR3 loop is CASSQDTFTGFGNTIYF. CDR3 in DNA: TGCGCCAGCAGCCAAGACACCTTCACAGGGTTCGGAAACACCATATATTTT.

This clonotype appeared a few times. This chain uses TRBV18 with TRBJ1-1; no reliable D call. The V end was cut by 6 bases, the J end by 8 bases, with 19 bases between. The CDR3 consists of 14 residues. Germline CDR1 reads KGHSH; CDR2 reads LQKENI. CDR3 DNA: TGTGCCAGCTCGCAACGGACGGGCGTCCCGGAAGCTTTCTTT. Residues: CASSQRTGVPEAFF.

This clonotype has at least ten counts. The genes are TRBV4-3 and TRBJ2-5, with D possibly being TRBD2 (5 bases). The V end lost 0 bases, the J end lost 1 base, and 15 bases lay between the germline ends. CDR1 is LGHNA, CDR2 YSLEER, per germline. This CDR3 region has 17 residues. The CDR3 region has the DNA TGCGCCAGCAGCCAAGATACCAAGAGGGATGCCCAAGAGACCCAGTACTTC. This encodes CASSQDTKRDAQETQYF.

This sequence joins TRBV29-1 and TRBJ2-7; D may match TRBD1 or TRBD2 (6 bases each). CDR1 and CDR2 (germline): SQVTM, ANQGSEA. CDR3 length: 12 amino acids. The V and J ends lost 4 bases and 3 bases respectively, with 10 bases between them. The CDR3 region has the DNA TGCAGCGTTGCAAGGGGGGACTACGAGCAGTACTTC. Translation gives CSVARGDYEQYF.

The rearrangement uses TRBV7-8 and TRBJ2-5; 10 nucleotides match TRBD2. Germline loops: CDR1 SGHVS, CDR2 FQNEAQ. Germline trimming cut 1 base from V and 8 bases from J; bases unmatched to any gene: 7. The CDR3 sequence is 15 residues long. CDR3 in amino acids: CASSLDWTSGGTQYF. Here the CDR3 DNA reads TGTGCCAGCAGCTTAGATTGGACTAGCGGCGGAACCCAGTACTTC.

There are many counts of this clonotype. The chain couples TRBV7-3 to TRBJ1-2; D not certain. V was shortened by 5 bases and J by 6 bases, with 16 bases between the two germline ends. The CDR3 extends over 14 amino acids. Germline V gene lookup returns CDR1 SGHTA and CDR2 FQGTGA. CDR3: CASSSFFPSNGYTF. The DNA for the CDR3 is TGTGCCAGCAGCAGTTTCTTCCCGAGCAATGGCTACACCTTC.

This clonotype appeared many times. The CDR3 DNA is TGCGCCAGCAGCCAAGATCCACACCGGGGGTTCACTGGGGCCAACGTCCTGACTTTC. This gives the protein CASSQDPHRGFTGANVLTF. The chain couples TRBV4-3 to TRBJ2-6; possible D gene TRBD2, 6 bases. V was clipped by 0 bases and J by 2 bases, with 17 bases between them. The CDR3 is 19 amino acids. CDR1 and CDR2 (germline): LGHNA, YSLEER.